These 27 T cell receptor beta chains share one sample of origin, sequenced in a study of T cell responses to AZD1222 COVID-19 vaccine. Method: immunoSEQ multiplex PCR; TCRdb's copy keeps in-frame clones and lacks some. The sample has 150,000 to 200,000 clones; about 88% are singletons. The sample in question was peripheral blood, obtained 28 days after the second AZD1222 dose. These receptors originate from an adult who received the AZD1222 COVID-19 vaccine.

As to this clone: This sample also contains other DNA sequences that code for the same CDR3. The V gene is TRBV28, the J gene TRBJ1-3, with D maybe TRBD1 (5 bases). The CDR3 extends over 13 amino acids. Germline CDR1 MDHEN, CDR2 SYDVKM. Trimming left V 9 bases short and J 0 bases short, with 9 bases between. The CDR3 protein is CASWGGSGNTIYF. CDR3 DNA sequence: TGTGCCAGTTGGGGGGGCTCTGGAAACACCATATATTTT.

V gene TRBV12-3 or TRBV12-4 combines with J gene TRBJ2-5; 7 bases match TRBD1. Trimming took 6 bases from V and 5 from J; bases not matched to a gene: 6. The CDR3 spans 13 residues. The CDR3 is CASSDRVGETQYF. The CDR3 DNA follows: TGTGCCAGCAGCGACAGGGTCGGGGAGACCCAGTACTTC.

The CDR3 protein is CASSVDPSLGPQHF. As DNA, the CDR3 is TGTGCCAGCAGCGTAGACCCGTCCTTAGGGCCCCAGCATTTT. The rearrangement joins TRBV9 to TRBJ1-5; unclear D gene. V was trimmed by 0 bases and J by 9 bases, leaving 13 bases between them. The CDR3 is 14 residues long. Germline values: CDR1 SGDLS, CDR2 YYNGEE.

The chain employs TRBV4-3 and TRBJ2-1; D is perhaps TRBD1 (6 bases). The CDR3 sequence is 16 residues long. Looked up from germline, CDR1 is LGHNA and CDR2 is YSLEER. V lost 0 bases and J lost 5, with 14 bases in between. CDR3: CASSQDVQGVDNEQFF. CDR3 DNA: TGCGCCAGCAGCCAAGATGTACAGGGAGTGGACAATGAGCAGTTCTTC.

V gene TRBV5-4 combines with J gene TRBJ2-5, with D unclear. The CDR3 totals 15 residues. Trimming left V 5 bases short and J 1 base short, with 15 bases between. The germline gives CDR1 SGHNT, CDR2 YYREEE (reference sequence). The CDR3 protein is CASRGPGRLQETQYF. The CDR3 DNA reads TGTGCCAGCAGGGGTCCCGGTCGGCTCCAAGAGACCCAGTACTTC.

This clone was counted a few times. The rearrangement joins TRBV19 to TRBJ2-7, with TRBD2 matching over 15 bases. Germline CDR1 LNHDA, CDR2 SQIVND (reference sequence). V shed 6 bases, J shed 2 bases, and the junction held 5 bases outside the gene matches. This CDR3 region has 16 residues. In DNA, the CDR3 is TGTGCCAGTAGGGGACTAGCGGGAGGCCCGCCCTACGAGCAGTACTTC. It specifies CASRGLAGGPPYEQYF.

V gene TRBV23-1 combines with J gene TRBJ2-1; D is uncertain. TRBV23-1 counts as an open reading frame of uncertain function. This CDR3 contains 15 residues. V shed 8 bases and J shed 4 bases, with 18 bases lying between them. Here the CDR3 DNA reads TGCGCCAGCCCCAAAGAGGCGGTTATATACAATGAGCAGTTCTTC. This codes for CASPKEAVIYNEQFF.

This clone has just a few counts. J is TRBJ1-1 and V is TRBV5-1; D is perhaps TRBD1 (6 bases). This CDR3 contains 16 residues. Germline lookup yields CDR1 SGHRS and CDR2 YFSETQ. V lost 1 base, J lost 1 base, and 14 bases lay in between. The CDR3 reads CASSLRQDGRNTEAFF. The CDR3 DNA is TGCGCCAGCAGCTTGCGACAGGACGGACGGAACACTGAAGCTTTCTTT.

J is TRBJ2-7 and V is TRBV12-3 or TRBV12-4; D not resolved. The CDR3 spans 13 residues. Deletions cut 5 bases from V and 1 base from J, with 9 bases between. CDR3 sequence reads: CASSAAPSYEQYF. The CDR3, as DNA: TGTGCCAGCAGTGCGGCCCCGTCCTACGAGCAGTACTTC.

The gene calls are TRBV6-5 and TRBJ2-5; the match to TRBD1 covers 8 bases. CDR3 length: 15 amino acids. J gave up 5 bases and V 2 bases, and 7 bases lay outside the gene matches. CDR1 and CDR2 from the germline V gene are MNHEY and SVGAGI. CDR3: CASSYGQGAGETQYF. The CDR3, as DNA: TGTGCCAGCAGTTACGGGCAGGGGGCGGGTGAGACCCAGTACTTC.

The chain couples TRBV28 to TRBJ1-5; 9 bases line up with TRBD1. This CDR3 contains 15 residues. The germline V gene encodes CDR1 MDHEN and CDR2 SYDVKM. V dropped 3 bases and J dropped 8; count of bases not matched to a gene: 8. CDR3 residues: CASSFEGQGYKPQHF. The CDR3 bases are TGTGCCAGCAGTTTTGAGGGACAGGGTTATAAGCCCCAGCATTTT.

The chain has TRBV6-5 and TRBJ1-2, with D uncertain. The CDR3 runs to 14 residues. Germline V lookup: CDR1 MNHEY, CDR2 SVGAGI. Trimming took 5 bases from V and 4 from J, leaving 14 bases between them. In DNA form, the CDR3 reads TGTGCCAGCAGTCATACAGCGGGAACCTATGGCTACACCTTC. The encoded protein is CASSHTAGTYGYTF.

The chain has TRBV15 and TRBJ2-2, with unresolved D. V was pared by 0 bases and J by 8 bases, with 1 base between. The CDR3 extends over 11 amino acids. Germline V gives CDR1 LNHNV, CDR2 YYDKDF (reference sequence). In DNA form, the CDR3 reads TGTGCCACCAGCAGAGAAGGGGAGCTGTTTTTT. It translates to CATSREGELFF.

This chain links TRBV10-3 with TRBJ2-3; D uncertain. Germline CDR1 reads ENHRY; CDR2 reads SYGVKD. The CDR3 is made up of 14 amino acids. Trimming shortened V by 2 bases and J by 3 bases, and 9 bases separated the two germline ends. Written as DNA, the CDR3 is TGTGCCATCAGTGAGCAACTCCCTACAGATACGCAGTATTTT. Amino acids: CAISEQLPTDTQYF.

The gene calls are TRBV4-1 and TRBJ2-6; D tentatively fits TRBD1 or TRBD2 (6 bases each). Deletions cut 4 bases from V and 4 bases from J, with 14 bases between. This CDR3 is 16 amino acids long. CDR1 is MGHRA and CDR2 is YSYEKL in the germline V gene. The DNA for the CDR3 is TGCGCCAGCAGCCCATCAACGGGGGCCGGGGCCAACGTCCTGACTTTC. Its translation is CASSPSTGAGANVLTF.

Only one count was recorded for this clone. V and J are TRBV5-1 and TRBJ2-7; 7 bases map to TRBD1. CDR1 SGHRS and CDR2 YFSETQ come from the germline V gene. The length of the CDR3 is 15 residues. J lost 5 bases, V lost 4 bases, and 12 bases had no gene match. CDR3 region: CASSRTLDRAHEQYF. In DNA, the CDR3 is TGCGCCAGCAGCCGCACGCTTGACAGGGCCCACGAGCAGTACTTC. Variable domain in full (rest from reference TRBV5-1 and TRBJ2-7): KAGVTQTPRYLIKTRGQQVTLSCSPISGHRSVSWYQQTPGQGLQFLFEYFSETQRNKGNFPGRFSGRQFSNSRSEMNVSTLELGDSALYLCASSRTLDRAHEQYFGPGTRLTVT.

The chain couples TRBV10-3 to TRBJ2-7, with 14 bases identical to TRBD2. The germline gives CDR1 ENHRY, CDR2 SYGVKD. Trimming at V came to 3 bases and at J to 3 bases, leaving 4 bases not matched to a gene. The CDR3 is 16 amino acids. CDR3 amino acids: CAISDSGTSGGYEQYF. The DNA for the CDR3 is TGTGCCATCAGTGATTCCGGGACTAGCGGGGGCTACGAGCAGTACTTC.

The chain recombines TRBV14 with TRBJ2-2; D not certain. The CDR3 length is 16 residues. V was cut by 0 bases and J by 7 bases, with 15 bases left in between. Germline CDR1 and CDR2: SGHDN and FVKESK. CDR3 in amino acids: CASSQDLPGFGGELFF. The CDR3 DNA is TGTGCCAGCAGCCAAGATCTGCCCGGGTTCGGCGGGGAGCTGTTTTTT.

V is TRBV28 and J is TRBJ1-5; weak D call: TRBD1 (6 bases). There are 13 residues in the CDR3. V was pared by 3 bases and J by 5 bases, with 8 bases between. From germline, CDR1 is MDHEN and CDR2 SYDVKM. In nucleotides, the CDR3 is TGTGCCAGCAGTTTGGGGGGGCATCAGCCCCAGCATTTT. Protein: CASSLGGHQPQHF.

This chain joins TRBV28 and TRBJ2-5; D may correspond to TRBD1 or TRBD2 (7 bases each). CDR1 MDHEN and CDR2 SYDVKM come from the germline V gene. Trimming took 3 bases from V and 4 from J, leaving 15 bases between them. This CDR3 is 15 amino acids long. The CDR3 is CASSFGRGRGETQYF. In DNA, the CDR3 is TGTGCCAGCAGTTTCGGCAGGGGGAGGGGAGAGACCCAGTACTTC.

The rearrangement links TRBV28 to TRBJ1-1, with D tentatively TRBD1 (6 bases). The V gene's germline CDR1 is MDHEN and CDR2 SYDVKM. Deletions cut 8 bases from V and 4 bases from J, with 14 bases between. The CDR3 consists of 13 residues. The CDR3: CASGAGAFTEAFF. The CDR3 bases are TGTGCCAGCGGGGCAGGGGCATTCACTGAAGCTTTCTTT.

The chain joins TRBV19 to TRBJ2-7; possibly TRBD1 for D (6 bases). Germline V gene data show CDR1 as LNHDA and CDR2 as SQIVND (reference sequence). Trimming removed 7 bases at V and 2 bases at J, with 12 bases between. The CDR3 covers 13 residues. For the CDR3, the DNA is TGTGCCAGTATGGACAGATCGGCCTACGAGCAGTACTTC. Residues: CASMDRSAYEQYF.

The chain carries TRBV5-1 and TRBJ2-2; D assignment may be TRBD1 or TRBD2 (5 bases each). CDR1 and CDR2 from the germline V gene are SGHRS and YFSETQ. The CDR3 runs 16 residues. The V end was cut by 3 bases, the J end by 0 bases, with 12 bases between. The CDR3: CASSSTGTANTGELFF. CDR3 nucleotides: TGCGCCAGCAGCTCTACCGGGACCGCGAACACCGGGGAGCTGTTTTTT.

V and J are TRBV6-6 and TRBJ1-4; 8 bases match TRBD1. CDR1 is MNHNY, CDR2 SVGAGI, per germline (reference sequence). The CDR3 has 14 amino acids. Trimming cost V 6 bases and J 8 bases; bases outside gene matches: 8. The CDR3 DNA is TGTGCCAGCAGACCGACAGGGGTTCAGGAAAAACTGTTTTTT. It encodes CASRPTGVQEKLFF.

This chain joins TRBV28 and TRBJ1-4, with D maybe TRBD1 (5 bases). The germline V and J ends were trimmed by 1 base and 8 bases, with 17 bases remaining between them. The CDR3 length is 16 residues. CDR1 and CDR2 (germline): MDHEN, SYDVKM. DNA of the CDR3: TGTGCCAGCAGTTTATTGAGTAGGGGCCATCGAGAAAAACTGTTTTTT. Amino acids: CASSLLSRGHREKLFF.

V usage is TRBV28 and J usage is TRBJ2-1, with 10 bases fitting TRBD2. CDR3 length: 16 amino acids. The trim removed 4 bases at V and 0 bases at J, leaving 3 bases unmatched. Per the germline V gene, CDR1 is MDHEN and CDR2 is SYDVKM. In DNA form, the CDR3 reads TGTGCCAGCAGTTCTGCTAGCGGGAGCTCCTACAATGAGCAGTTCTTC. Translated: CASSSASGSSYNEQFF.

The gene calls are TRBV5-1 and TRBJ2-2, with a weak D call TRBD1 (7 bases). From germline, CDR1 is SGHRS and CDR2 YFSETQ. V lost 1 base and J lost 6, with 13 bases in between. This CDR3 is 15 amino acids long. The CDR3 protein is CASSLTGEVSGELFF. For the CDR3, the DNA is TGCGCCAGCAGCTTGACAGGGGAGGTTTCCGGGGAGCTGTTTTTT.